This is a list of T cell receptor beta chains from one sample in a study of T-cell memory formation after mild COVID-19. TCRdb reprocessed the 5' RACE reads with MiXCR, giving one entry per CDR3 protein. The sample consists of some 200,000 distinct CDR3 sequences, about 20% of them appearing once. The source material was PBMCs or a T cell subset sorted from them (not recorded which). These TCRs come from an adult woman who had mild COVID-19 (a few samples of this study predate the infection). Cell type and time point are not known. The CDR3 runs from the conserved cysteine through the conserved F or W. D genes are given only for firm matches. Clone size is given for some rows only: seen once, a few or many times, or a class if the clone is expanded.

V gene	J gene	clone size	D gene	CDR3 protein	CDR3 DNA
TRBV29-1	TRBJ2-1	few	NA	CSVEEGLAGRHGVNNEQFF	TGCAGCGTTGAAGAGGGTTTGGCGGGGCGTCACGGCGTAAACAATGAGCAGTTCTTC
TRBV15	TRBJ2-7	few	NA	CATSRRDTIPYEQYF	TGTGCCACCAGCAGAAGAGACACCATCCCCTACGAGCAGTACTTC
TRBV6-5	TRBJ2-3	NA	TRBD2	CASSNGEGDTQYF	TGTGCCAGCAGTAATGGGGAGGGGGATACGCAGTATTTT
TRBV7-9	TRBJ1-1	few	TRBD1	CASSLGAQGADTEAFF	TGTGCCAGCAGCTTAGGGGCCCAGGGGGCAGACACTGAAGCTTTCTTT
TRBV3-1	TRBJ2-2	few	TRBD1	CASRSQGAPPYTGELFF	TGTGCCAGTCGGTCTCAGGGGGCGCCACCCTACACCGGGGAGCTGTTTTTT
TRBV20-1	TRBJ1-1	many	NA	CSARGGGDTEAFF	TGCAGTGCTAGAGGAGGAGGGGACACTGAAGCTTTCTTT
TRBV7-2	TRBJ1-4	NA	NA	CASRRLGANEKLFF	TGTGCCAGCCGACGGCTAGGGGCTAATGAAAAACTGTTTTTT
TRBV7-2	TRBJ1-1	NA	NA	CASSGGGNTEAFF	TGTGCCAGCAGCGGAGGGGGTAACACTGAAGCTTTCTTT
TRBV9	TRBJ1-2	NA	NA	CASSAHRDISPYGYTF	TGTGCCAGCAGCGCGCACCGGGACATTTCGCCGTATGGCTACACCTTC
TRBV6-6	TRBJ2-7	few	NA	CASSRQASRSYEQYF	TGTGCCAGCAGTAGACAGGCTAGCCGTTCCTACGAGCAGTACTTC
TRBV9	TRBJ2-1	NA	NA	CASSVAVSRSSYNEKFF	TGTGCCAGCAGCGTAGCGGTATCCCGGAGCTCCTACAATGAGAAGTTCTTC
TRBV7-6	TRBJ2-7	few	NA	CASSPGYLKWNSEQYF	TGTGCCAGCAGCCCGGGTTATTTGAAGTGGAACAGCGAGCAGTACTTC
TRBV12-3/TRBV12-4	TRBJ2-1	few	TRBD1	CASRTGDLYNEQFF	TGTGCCAGCAGAACAGGGGATTTATACAATGAGCAGTTCTTC
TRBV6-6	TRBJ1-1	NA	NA	CAARQGTNTEAFF	TGTGCCGCAAGGCAGGGGACGAACACTGAAGCTTTCTTT
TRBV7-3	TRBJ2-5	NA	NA	CASSLWGEEKTQYF	TGTGCCAGCAGCCTATGGGGGGAAGAGAAGACCCAGTACTTC
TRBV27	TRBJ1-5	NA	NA	CASSLLSDGQANQPQHF	TGTGCCAGCAGTTTATTATCGGACGGGCAGGCCAATCAGCCCCAGCATTTT
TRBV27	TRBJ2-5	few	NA	CASRPEGYQETQYF	TGTGCCAGCAGACCCGAGGGTTACCAAGAGACCCAGTACTTC
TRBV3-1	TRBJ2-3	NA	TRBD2	CASSQDVAGEADTQYF	TGTGCCAGCAGCCAAGATGTAGCGGGAGAGGCGGATACGCAGTATTTT
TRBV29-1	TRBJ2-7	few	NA	CSVEPNTGYEQYF	TGCAGCGTTGAGCCAAATACAGGCTACGAGCAGTACTTC
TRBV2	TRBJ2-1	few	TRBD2	CASPLGTSGILSYNEQFF	TGTGCCAGCCCACTAGGGACTAGCGGGATCCTCTCCTACAATGAGCAGTTCTTC
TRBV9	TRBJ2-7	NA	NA	CASSPPGTLEQYF	TGTGCCAGCAGCCCTCCCGGGACCCTGGAGCAGTACTTC
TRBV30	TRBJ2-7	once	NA	CAWSVPGHRSSYEQYF	TGTGCCTGGAGTGTACCGGGACATAGGAGCTCCTACGAGCAGTACTTC
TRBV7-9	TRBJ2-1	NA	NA	CASSLARPYNEQFF	TGTGCCAGCAGCTTAGCGAGGCCGTACAATGAGCAGTTCTTC
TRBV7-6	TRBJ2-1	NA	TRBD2	CASSLGREGRNEQFF	TGTGCCAGCAGCTTAGGGCGGGAGGGCCGTAATGAGCAGTTCTTC